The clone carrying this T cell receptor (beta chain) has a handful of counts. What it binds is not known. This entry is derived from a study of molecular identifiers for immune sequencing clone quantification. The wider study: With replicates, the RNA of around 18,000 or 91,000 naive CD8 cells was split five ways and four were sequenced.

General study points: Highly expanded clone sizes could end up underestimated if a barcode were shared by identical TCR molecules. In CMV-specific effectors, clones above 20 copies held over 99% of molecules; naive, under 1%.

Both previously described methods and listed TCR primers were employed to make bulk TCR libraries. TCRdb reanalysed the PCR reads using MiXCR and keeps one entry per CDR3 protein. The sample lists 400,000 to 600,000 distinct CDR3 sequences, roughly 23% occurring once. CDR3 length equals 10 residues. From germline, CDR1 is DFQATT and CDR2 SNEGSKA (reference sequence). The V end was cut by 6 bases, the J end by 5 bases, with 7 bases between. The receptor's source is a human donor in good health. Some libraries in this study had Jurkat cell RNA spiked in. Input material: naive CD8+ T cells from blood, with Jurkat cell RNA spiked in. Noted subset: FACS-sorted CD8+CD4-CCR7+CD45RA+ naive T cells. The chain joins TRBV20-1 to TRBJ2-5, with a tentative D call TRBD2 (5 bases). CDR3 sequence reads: CSARGETQYF. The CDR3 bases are TGCAGTGCCCGCGGGGAGACCCAGTACTTC.